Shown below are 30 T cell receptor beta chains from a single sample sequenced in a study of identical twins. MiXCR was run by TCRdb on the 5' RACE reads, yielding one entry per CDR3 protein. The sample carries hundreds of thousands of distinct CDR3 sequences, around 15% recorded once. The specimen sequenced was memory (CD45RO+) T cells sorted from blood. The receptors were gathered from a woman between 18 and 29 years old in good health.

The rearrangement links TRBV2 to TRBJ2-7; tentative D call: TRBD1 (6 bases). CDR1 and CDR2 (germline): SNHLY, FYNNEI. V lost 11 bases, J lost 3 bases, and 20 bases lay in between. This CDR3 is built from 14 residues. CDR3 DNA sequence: TGTGCCTCAAAGATGGGGGCAGGGGTCTACGAGCAGTACTTC. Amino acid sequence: CASKMGAGVYEQYF.

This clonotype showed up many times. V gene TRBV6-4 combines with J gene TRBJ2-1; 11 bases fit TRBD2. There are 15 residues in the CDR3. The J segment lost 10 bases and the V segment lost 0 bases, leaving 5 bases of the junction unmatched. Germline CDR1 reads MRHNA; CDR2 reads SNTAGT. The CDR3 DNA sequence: TGTGCCAGCAGTGACTCTAGCGGGGGGGCAGGGGAGCAGTTCTTC. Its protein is CASSDSSGGAGEQFF.

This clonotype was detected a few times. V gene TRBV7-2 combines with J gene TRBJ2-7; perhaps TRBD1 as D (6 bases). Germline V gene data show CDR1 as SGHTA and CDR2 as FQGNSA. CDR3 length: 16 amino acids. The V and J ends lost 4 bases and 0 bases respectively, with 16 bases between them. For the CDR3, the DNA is TGTGCCAGCAGCTCTTCGGCTCGAGGGGGCTCCTACGAGCAGTACTTC. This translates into CASSSSARGGSYEQYF.

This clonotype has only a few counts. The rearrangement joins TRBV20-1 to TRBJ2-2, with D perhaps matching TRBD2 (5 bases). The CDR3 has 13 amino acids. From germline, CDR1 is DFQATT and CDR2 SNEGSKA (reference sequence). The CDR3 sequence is CSARGLWTGELFF. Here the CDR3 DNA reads TGCAGCGCCCGCGGGCTATGGACCGGGGAGCTGTTTTTT.

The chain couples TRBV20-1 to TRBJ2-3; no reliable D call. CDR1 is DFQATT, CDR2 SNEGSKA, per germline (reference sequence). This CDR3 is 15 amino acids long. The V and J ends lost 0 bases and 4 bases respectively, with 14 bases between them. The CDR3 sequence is CSARDLVYTADTQYF. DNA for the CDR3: TGCAGTGCTAGAGATCTCGTCTACACCGCAGATACGCAGTATTTT.

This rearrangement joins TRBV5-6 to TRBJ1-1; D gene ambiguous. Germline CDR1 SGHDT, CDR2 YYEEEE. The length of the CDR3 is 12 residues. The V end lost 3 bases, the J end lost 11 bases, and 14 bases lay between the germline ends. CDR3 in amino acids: CASSSRGRWAFF. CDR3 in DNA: TGTGCCAGCAGCTCCCGGGGAAGATGGGCTTTCTTT.

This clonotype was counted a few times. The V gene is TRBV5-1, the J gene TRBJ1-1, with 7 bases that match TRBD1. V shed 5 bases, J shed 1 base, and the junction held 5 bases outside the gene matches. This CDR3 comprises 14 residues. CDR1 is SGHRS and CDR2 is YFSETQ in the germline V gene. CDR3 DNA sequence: TGCGCCAGCAGTTGGGACAGCGAGAACACTGAAGCTTTCTTT. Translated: CASSWDSENTEAFF. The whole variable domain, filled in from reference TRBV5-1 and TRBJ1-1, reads KAGVTQTPRYLIKTRGQQVTLSCSPISGHRSVSWYQQTPGQGLQFLFEYFSETQRNKGNFPGRFSGRQFSNSRSEMNVSTLELGDSALYLCASSWDSENTEAFFGQGTRLTVV.

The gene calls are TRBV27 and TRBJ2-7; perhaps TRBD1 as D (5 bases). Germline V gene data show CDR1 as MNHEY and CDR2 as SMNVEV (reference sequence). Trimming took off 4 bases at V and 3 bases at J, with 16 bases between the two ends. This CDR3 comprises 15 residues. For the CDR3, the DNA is TGTGCCAGCAGTTCACGCGAGAAAAGGGGCTACGAGCAGTACTTC. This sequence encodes CASSSREKRGYEQYF.

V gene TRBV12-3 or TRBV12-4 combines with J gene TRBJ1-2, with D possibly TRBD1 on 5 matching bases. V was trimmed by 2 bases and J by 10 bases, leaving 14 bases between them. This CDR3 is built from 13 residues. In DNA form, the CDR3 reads TGTGCCAGCAGTTTATTGACAGTACGGGACTACACCTTC. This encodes CASSLLTVRDYTF.

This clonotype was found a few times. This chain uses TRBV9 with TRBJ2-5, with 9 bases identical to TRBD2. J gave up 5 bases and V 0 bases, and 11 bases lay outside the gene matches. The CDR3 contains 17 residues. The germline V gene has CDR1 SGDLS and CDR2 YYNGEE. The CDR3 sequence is CASSVDLSASGEETQYF. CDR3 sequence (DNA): TGTGCCAGCAGCGTAGATCTGTCGGCTAGCGGGGAGGAGACCCAGTACTTC.

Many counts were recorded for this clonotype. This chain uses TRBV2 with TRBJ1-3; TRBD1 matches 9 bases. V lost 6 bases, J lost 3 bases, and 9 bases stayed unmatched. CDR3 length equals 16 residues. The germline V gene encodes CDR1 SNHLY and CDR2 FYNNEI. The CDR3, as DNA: TGTGCCAGCAGCCAGGATCGGACAGGGGTTGGAAACACCATATATTTT. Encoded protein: CASSQDRTGVGNTIYF.

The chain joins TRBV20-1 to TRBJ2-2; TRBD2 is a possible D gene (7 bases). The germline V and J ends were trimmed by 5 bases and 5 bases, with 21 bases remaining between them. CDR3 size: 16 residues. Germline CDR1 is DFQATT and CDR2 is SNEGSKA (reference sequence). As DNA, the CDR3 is TGCAGTGCTGGTCGCGGGGGCGGGGGTAGGACCGGGGAGCTGTTTTTT. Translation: CSAGRGGGGRTGELFF.

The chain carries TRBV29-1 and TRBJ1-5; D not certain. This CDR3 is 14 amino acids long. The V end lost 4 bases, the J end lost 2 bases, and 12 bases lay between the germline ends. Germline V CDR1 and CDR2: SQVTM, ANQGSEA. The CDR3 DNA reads TGCAGCGTTGGGTGGGGATACCGCAATCAGCCCCAGCATTTT. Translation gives CSVGWGYRNQPQHF.

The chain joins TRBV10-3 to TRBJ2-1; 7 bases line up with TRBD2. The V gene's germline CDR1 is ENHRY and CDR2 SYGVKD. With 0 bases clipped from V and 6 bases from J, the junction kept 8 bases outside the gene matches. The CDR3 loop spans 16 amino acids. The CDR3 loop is CAISESVTAGRNEQFF. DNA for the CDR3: TGTGCCATCAGTGAGTCCGTAACAGCGGGGCGCAATGAGCAGTTCTTC.

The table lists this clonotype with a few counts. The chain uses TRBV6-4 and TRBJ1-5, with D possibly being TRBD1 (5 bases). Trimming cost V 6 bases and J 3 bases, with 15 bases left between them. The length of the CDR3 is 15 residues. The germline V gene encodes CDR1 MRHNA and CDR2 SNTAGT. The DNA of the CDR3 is TGTGCCAGCAGCCCCCGATGGGGCCTCAATCAGCCCCAGCATTTT. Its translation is CASSPRWGLNQPQHF.

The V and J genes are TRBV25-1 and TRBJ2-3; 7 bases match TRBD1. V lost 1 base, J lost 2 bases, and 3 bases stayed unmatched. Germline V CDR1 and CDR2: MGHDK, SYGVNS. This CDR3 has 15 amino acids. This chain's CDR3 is CASSEFGTATDTQYF. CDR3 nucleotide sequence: TGTGCCAGCAGTGAATTTGGGACAGCCACAGATACGCAGTATTTT.

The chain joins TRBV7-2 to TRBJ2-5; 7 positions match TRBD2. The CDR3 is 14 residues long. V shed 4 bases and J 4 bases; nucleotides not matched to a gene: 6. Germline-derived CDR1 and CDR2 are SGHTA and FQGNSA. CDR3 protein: CASSYGGRGETQYF. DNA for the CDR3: TGTGCCAGCAGCTACGGGGGGAGGGGAGAGACCCAGTACTTC.

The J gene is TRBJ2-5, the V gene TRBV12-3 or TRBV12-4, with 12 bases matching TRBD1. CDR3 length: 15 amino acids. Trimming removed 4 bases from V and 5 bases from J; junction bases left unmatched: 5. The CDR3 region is CASSSGTGGVETQYF. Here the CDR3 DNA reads TGTGCCAGCAGTTCCGGGACAGGGGGCGTTGAGACCCAGTACTTC.

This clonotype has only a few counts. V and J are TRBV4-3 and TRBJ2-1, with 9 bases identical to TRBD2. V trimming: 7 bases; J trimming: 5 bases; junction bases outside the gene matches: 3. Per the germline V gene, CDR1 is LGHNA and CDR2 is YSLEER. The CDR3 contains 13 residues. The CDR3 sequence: CASNLAGNNEQFF. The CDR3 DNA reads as TGCGCCAGCAACCTAGCGGGGAACAATGAGCAGTTCTTC.

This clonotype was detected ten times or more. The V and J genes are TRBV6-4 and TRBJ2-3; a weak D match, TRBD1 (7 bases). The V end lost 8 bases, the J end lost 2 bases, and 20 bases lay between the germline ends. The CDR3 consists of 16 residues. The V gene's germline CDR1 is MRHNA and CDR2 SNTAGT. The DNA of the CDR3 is TGTGCCAGCTCAGTGGGGGGACAGACGTTCACAGATACGCAGTATTTT. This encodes CASSVGGQTFTDTQYF.

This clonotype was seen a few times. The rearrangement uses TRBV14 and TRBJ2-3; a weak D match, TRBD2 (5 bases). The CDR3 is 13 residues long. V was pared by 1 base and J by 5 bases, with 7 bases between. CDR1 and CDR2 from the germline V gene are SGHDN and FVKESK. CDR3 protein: CASSQVSVDTQYF. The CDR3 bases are TGTGCCAGCAGCCAAGTTAGCGTAGATACGCAGTATTTT. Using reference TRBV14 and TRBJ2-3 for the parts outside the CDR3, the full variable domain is EAGVTQFPSHSVIEKGQTVTLRCDPISGHDNLYWYRRVMGKEIKFLLHFVKESKQDESGMPNNRFLAERTGGTYSTLKVQPAELEDSGVYFCASSQVSVDTQYFGPGTRLTVL.

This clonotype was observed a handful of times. CDR3 protein: CASSSDTGLQTQYF. CDR3 bases: TGTGCCAGCAGTTCGGACACAGGGCTGCAGACCCAGTACTTC. V and J are TRBV27 and TRBJ2-5; the D gene is possibly TRBD1 (6 bases). CDR3 length: 14 residues. Germline V gene data show CDR1 as MNHEY and CDR2 as SMNVEV (reference sequence). With 4 bases removed from V and 6 bases from J, the gap between germline ends came to 15 bases.

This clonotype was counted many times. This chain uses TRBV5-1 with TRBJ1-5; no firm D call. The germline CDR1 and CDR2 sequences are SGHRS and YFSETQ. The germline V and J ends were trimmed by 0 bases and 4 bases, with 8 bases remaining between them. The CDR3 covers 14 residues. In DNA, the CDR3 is TGCGCCAGCAGCTTGGGAGACCTTAATCAGCCCCAGCATTTT. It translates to CASSLGDLNQPQHF.

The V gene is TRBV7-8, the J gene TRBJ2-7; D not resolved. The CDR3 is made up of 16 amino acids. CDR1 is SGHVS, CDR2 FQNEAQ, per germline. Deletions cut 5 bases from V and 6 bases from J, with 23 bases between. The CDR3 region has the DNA TGTGCCAGCAGCGACTTCAATGTCGGGTCCCCCGGCGAGCAGTACTTC. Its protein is CASSDFNVGSPGEQYF. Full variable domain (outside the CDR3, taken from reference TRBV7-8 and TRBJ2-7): GAGVSQSPRYKVAKRGQDVALRCDPISGHVSLFWYQQALGQGPEFLTYFQNEAQLDKSGLPSDRFFAERPEGSVSTLKIQRTQQEDSAVYLCASSDFNVGSPGEQYFGPGTRLTVT.

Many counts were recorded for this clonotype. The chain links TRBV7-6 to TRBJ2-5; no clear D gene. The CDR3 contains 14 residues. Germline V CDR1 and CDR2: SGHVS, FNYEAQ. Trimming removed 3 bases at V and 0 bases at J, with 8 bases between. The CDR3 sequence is CASSFSNDQETQYF. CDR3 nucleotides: TGTGCCAGCAGCTTTTCAAATGACCAAGAGACCCAGTACTTC.

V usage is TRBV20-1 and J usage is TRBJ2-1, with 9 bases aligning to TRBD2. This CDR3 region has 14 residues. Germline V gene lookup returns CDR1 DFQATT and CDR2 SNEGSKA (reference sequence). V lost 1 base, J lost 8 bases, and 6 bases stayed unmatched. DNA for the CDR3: TGCAGTGCTAGAGGTGGGCTAGCGGGGTATGAGCAGTTCTTC. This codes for CSARGGLAGYEQFF.

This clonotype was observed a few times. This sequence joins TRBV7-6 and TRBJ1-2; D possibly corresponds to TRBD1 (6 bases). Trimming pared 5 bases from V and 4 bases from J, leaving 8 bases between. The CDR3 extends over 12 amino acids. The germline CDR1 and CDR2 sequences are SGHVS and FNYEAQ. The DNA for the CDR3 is TGTGCCAGCAGCACAGGGATCTATGGCTACACCTTC. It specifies CASSTGIYGYTF.

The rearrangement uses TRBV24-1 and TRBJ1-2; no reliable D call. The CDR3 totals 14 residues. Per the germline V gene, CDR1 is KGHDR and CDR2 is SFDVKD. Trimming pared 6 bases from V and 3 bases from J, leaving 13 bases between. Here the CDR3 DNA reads TGTGCCACCAGTAATCGAGATAAAGACTATGGCTACACCTTC. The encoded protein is CATSNRDKDYGYTF.

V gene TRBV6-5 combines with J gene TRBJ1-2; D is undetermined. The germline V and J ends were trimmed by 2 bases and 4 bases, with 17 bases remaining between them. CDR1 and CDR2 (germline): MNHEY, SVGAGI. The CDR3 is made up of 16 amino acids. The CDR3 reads CASSYTLSARTYGYTF. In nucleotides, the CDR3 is TGTGCCAGCAGTTACACCCTTTCGGCCCGAACCTATGGCTACACCTTC.

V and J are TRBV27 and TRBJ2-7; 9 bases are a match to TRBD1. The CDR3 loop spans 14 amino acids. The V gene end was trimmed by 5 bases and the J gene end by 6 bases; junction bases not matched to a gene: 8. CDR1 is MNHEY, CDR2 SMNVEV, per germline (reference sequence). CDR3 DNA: TGTGCCAGCAGTCCAAACAGGGGGCTGGGCGAGCAGTACTTC. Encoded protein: CASSPNRGLGEQYF.